Detailed here is one T cell receptor (beta chain). Its target is not known. Method: immunoSEQ multiplex PCR; TCRdb's copy keeps in-frame clones and lacks some. The table records around 120,000 clones, approximately 86% of them present only once. This specimen belongs to a study of identifying expanded T cells in peripheral blood. General study points: Across healthy donors, higher total template counts meant significantly greater approximately two-week count variance.

No infections or other immune events were documented during collection. V lost 4 bases and J lost 3; bases outside the gene matches: 12. CDR1 is SGHTA, CDR2 FQGTGA, per germline. The CDR3 totals 18 residues. This receptor was obtained from a person aged 18 to 70 in good health. The sequenced material came from blood. This sequence joins TRBV7-3 and TRBJ2-2; 9 positions match TRBD1. This CDR3 reads CASSSVLDRGLHTGELFF. CDR3 sequence (DNA): TGTGCCAGCAGCTCCGTACTGGACAGGGGCCTCCACACCGGGGAGCTGTTTTTT. The full variable domain, in which reference TRBV7-3 and TRBJ2-2 provide the parts outside the CDR3, is GAGVSQTPSNKVTEKGKYVELRCDPISGHTALYWYRQSLGQGPEFLIYFQGTGAADDSGLPNDRFFAVRPEGSVSTLKIQRTERGDSAVYLCASSSVLDRGLHTGELFFGEGSRLTVL.